This T cell receptor beta chain was sequenced for a study of cytomegalovirus exposure and HLA in healthy donors. Comment on this clone: Its matching antigen is unknown.

Study findings and constraints: An observed cluster of highly shared sequence variants was recorded as a likely sequencing artifact. In an earlier analysis, productive rearrangement rates for most beta V segments clustered near 87% or 30%. On later analysis, the bulk of CMV-associated TCR beta chains appeared to be HLA-restricted. Analysis performed later found roughly 17,000 TCR beta sequences associated with HLA alleles at 0.05 false discovery rate.

The primer mix had 60 Vbeta and 13 Jbeta primers. The repertoire was sequenced with immunoSEQ multiplex PCR; TCRdb's copy has only in-frame clones and lacks some. Of 150,000 to 250,000 clones in the sample, about four fifths were seen once. The sequence derives from a boy between 2 and 15 years old in good health and CMV-seronegative. The specimen sequenced was PBMCs.

For the CDR3, the DNA is TGTGCCATCAGTGAGCGCGGCCCCAATCAGCCCCAGCATTTT. Encoded protein: CAISERGPNQPQHF. J is TRBJ1-5 and V is TRBV10-3, with no clear D. This CDR3 comprises 14 residues. CDR1 and CDR2 (germline): ENHRY, SYGVKD. V lost 2 bases and J 3 bases, leaving 8 bases between the germline ends.